This entry lists 21 T cell receptor beta chains sequenced from one sample in a study of T cell responses to AZD1222 COVID-19 vaccine. Repertoires were generated with immunoSEQ multiplex PCR, while TCRdb's copy carries only in-frame clones and drops some. The sample yields some 130,000 clones, about 91% seen once. The sample in question was peripheral blood, obtained 28 days after the second AZD1222 dose. All receptors come from an adult who received the AZD1222 COVID-19 vaccine.

This sequence joins TRBV9 and TRBJ1-1; TRBD1 might be the D (5 bases). Trimming took 4 bases from V and 1 from J, leaving 11 bases between them. This CDR3 is built from 14 residues. Germline V CDR1 and CDR2: SGDLS, YYNGEE. For the CDR3, the DNA is TGTGCCAGCAGCTGGGAGGGGAAGAACACTGAAGCTTTCTTT. Translation gives CASSWEGKNTEAFF.

The CDR3 region has the DNA TGTGCCAGCAGTGACAGGGGGAATACGCAGTATTTT. Translation gives CASSDRGNTQYF. The rearrangement uses TRBV6-1 and TRBJ2-3, with 7 bases identical to TRBD1. The CDR3 covers 12 residues. The germline gives CDR1 MNHNS, CDR2 SASEGT. V lost 3 bases to trimming and J lost 7 bases; unmatched junction nucleotides: 1.

The chain recombines TRBV11-2 with TRBJ2-1, with 9 bases identical to TRBD1. In germline, CDR1 is SGHAT, CDR2 FQNNGV. The CDR3 has 14 residues. The J segment lost 10 bases and the V segment lost 5 bases, leaving 9 bases of the junction unmatched. The CDR3 bases are TGTGCCAGCAGCCCGGGACAGGGCTGGGACGAGCAGTTCTTC. Amino acid sequence: CASSPGQGWDEQFF.

The gene calls are TRBV7-3 and TRBJ2-5, with 9 bases fitting TRBD1. This CDR3 has 15 amino acids. The trim removed 1 base at V and 5 bases at J, leaving 5 bases unmatched. The germline V gene encodes CDR1 SGHTA and CDR2 FQGTGA. CDR3 amino acids: CASSLSGTGRETQYF. DNA of the CDR3: TGTGCCAGCAGCTTAAGCGGGACAGGGAGGGAGACCCAGTACTTC.

This rearrangement joins TRBV5-1 to TRBJ1-1, with TRBD1 matching over 8 bases. CDR3 length: 15 residues. V lost 5 bases to trimming and J lost 3 bases; unmatched junction nucleotides: 9. Germline CDR1 and CDR2: SGHRS and YFSETQ. The CDR3 reads CASSIQGAWDTEAFF. The CDR3 DNA follows: TGCGCCAGCAGTATTCAGGGGGCCTGGGACACTGAAGCTTTCTTT.

V usage is TRBV28 and J usage is TRBJ1-2; no definite D call. The V end lost 5 bases, the J end lost 6 bases, and 7 bases lay between the germline ends. There are 11 residues in the CDR3. The germline V gene encodes CDR1 MDHEN and CDR2 SYDVKM. The CDR3, as DNA: TGTGCCAGCAGTACTCAGAATGGCTACACCTTC. As protein: CASSTQNGYTF.

The J gene is TRBJ1-2, the V gene TRBV7-2, with D possibly being TRBD1 (6 bases). Trimming removed 4 bases at V and 3 bases at J, with 15 bases between. The CDR3 has 15 residues. Germline loops: CDR1 SGHTA, CDR2 FQGNSA. CDR3 loop: CASSSSTGAYYGYTF. DNA for the CDR3: TGTGCCAGCAGCTCCTCTACGGGGGCGTACTATGGCTACACCTTC.

The V call is TRBV10-3, the J call TRBJ2-2, with D unclear. V was shortened by 7 bases and J by 4 bases, with 10 bases between the two germline ends. The CDR3 sequence is 13 residues long. The germline CDR1 and CDR2 sequences are ENHRY and SYGVKD. This chain's CDR3 is CAITPEVTGELFF. CDR3 coding DNA: TGTGCCATCACCCCGGAAGTCACCGGGGAGCTGTTTTTT.

The chain uses TRBV6-5 and TRBJ1-2, with a possible D match to TRBD1 (6 bases). V was pared by 7 bases and J by 6 bases, with 21 bases between. Germline CDR1 is MNHEY and CDR2 is SVGAGI. This CDR3 is 15 amino acids long. CDR3 protein: CASTTSFGGRDGYTF. The CDR3 nucleotides read TGTGCCAGCACTACCTCGTTTGGGGGGCGGGATGGCTACACCTTC.

This chain joins TRBV6-5 and TRBJ1-2, with D possibly TRBD1 on 6 matching bases. The CDR3 runs to 14 residues. Trimming removed 6 bases from V and 4 bases from J, with 15 bases in between. Germline V CDR1 and CDR2: MNHEY, SVGAGI. The CDR3 sequence is CASRQTGLGYGYTF. CDR3 in DNA: TGTGCCAGCAGGCAAACAGGGTTGGGCTATGGCTACACCTTC.

The chain couples TRBV11-2 to TRBJ2-3, with D perhaps TRBD2 (6 bases). Trimming took off 1 base at V and 6 bases at J, with 14 bases between the two ends. CDR1 SGHAT and CDR2 FQNNGV come from the germline V gene. The CDR3 has 15 residues. CDR3 amino acids: CASSLAGHAGDTQYF. The CDR3 DNA sequence: TGTGCCAGCAGCTTAGCTGGACACGCGGGGGATACGCAGTATTTT.

V usage is TRBV3-1 (or the pseudogene TRBV3-2) and J usage is TRBJ2-1, with a tentative D call TRBD2 (6 bases). Trimming removed 5 bases from V and 0 bases from J, with 11 bases in between. The CDR3 spans 15 residues. Germline CDR1 reads LGHDT; CDR2 reads YNNKEL (reference sequence). This chain's CDR3 is CASSASESSYNEQFF. Written as DNA, the CDR3 is TGTGCCAGCAGCGCTAGCGAGAGCTCCTACAATGAGCAGTTCTTC.

CDR3 sequence: CSVEEGNTDTQYF. For the CDR3, the DNA is TGCAGCGTCGAGGAGGGGAACACAGATACGCAGTATTTT. This rearrangement joins TRBV29-1 to TRBJ2-3; a weak D match, TRBD2 (6 bases). CDR1 and CDR2 (germline): SQVTM, ANQGSEA. Trimming pared 6 bases from V and 2 bases from J, leaving 12 bases between. This CDR3 is 13 amino acids long.

V and J are TRBV9 and TRBJ2-2; D is undetermined. Germline V CDR1 and CDR2: SGDLS, YYNGEE. V dropped 0 bases and J dropped 8 bases, with 2 bases sitting between them. The CDR3 is 11 residues long. As DNA, the CDR3 is TGTGCCAGCAGCGTAGGGGGGGAGCTGTTTTTT. As protein: CASSVGGELFF. The complete variable domain, with remaining parts taken from reference TRBV9 and TRBJ2-2, reads DSGVTQTPKHLITATGQRVTLRCSPRSGDLSVYWYQQSLDQGLQFLIQYYNGEERAKGNILERFSAQQFPDLHSELNLSSLELGDSALYFCASSVGGELFFGEGSRLTVL.

The chain is built from TRBV7-9 and TRBJ1-2; TRBD1 matches at 7 bases. In germline, CDR1 is SEHNR, CDR2 FQNEAQ (reference sequence). V shed 7 bases, J shed 2 bases, and the junction held 10 bases outside the gene matches. The CDR3 runs to 15 residues. CDR3 sequence reads: CASTPRGQENYGYTF. The CDR3 nucleotides read TGTGCCAGCACACCTCGCGGACAGGAAAACTATGGCTACACCTTC.

The chain uses TRBV9 and TRBJ2-2; D is ambiguous. There are 17 residues in the CDR3. Germline V gives CDR1 SGDLS, CDR2 YYNGEE. Trimming removed 1 base from V and 2 bases from J, with 15 bases in between. CDR3 loop: CASSVPRETPNTGELFF. Written as DNA, the CDR3 is TGTGCCAGCAGCGTACCCCGCGAGACACCCAACACCGGGGAGCTGTTTTTT. The whole variable domain, filled in from reference TRBV9 and TRBJ2-2, reads DSGVTQTPKHLITATGQRVTLRCSPRSGDLSVYWYQQSLDQGLQFLIQYYNGEERAKGNILERFSAQQFPDLHSELNLSSLELGDSALYFCASSVPRETPNTGELFFGEGSRLTVL.

The CDR3 reads CASSLGTGGDTQYF. CDR3 bases: TGTGCCAGCAGCTTAGGGACAGGGGGAGATACGCAGTATTTT. This rearrangement joins TRBV11-2 to TRBJ2-3; TRBD1 aligns across 10 bases. CDR1 and CDR2 (germline): SGHAT, FQNNGV. Trimming removed 1 base from V and 5 bases from J; junction bases left unmatched: 0. The CDR3 has 14 residues.

The CDR3, as DNA: TGTGCCAGCAGGCGGGACGGAGATACGACAGCTAACTATGGCTACACCTTC. This translates into CASRRDGDTTANYGYTF. This chain uses TRBV2 with TRBJ1-2; maybe TRBD1 (5 bases). Trimming stripped 6 bases from V and 0 bases from J, with 20 bases between. Germline V CDR1 and CDR2: SNHLY, FYNNEI. This CDR3 comprises 17 residues.

The V call is TRBV11-2, the J call TRBJ1-2; D is ambiguous. V lost 2 bases, J lost 7 bases, and 14 bases lay in between. Looked up from germline, CDR1 is SGHAT and CDR2 is FQNNGV. This CDR3 is built from 14 residues. The CDR3 DNA is TGTGCCAGCAGCTTACCTGGGCACGAGGGTGGCTACACCTTC. The encoded protein is CASSLPGHEGGYTF.

CDR3 DNA sequence: TGTGCCAGTAGTCGTGGGGTCTCTGGAAACACCATATATTTT. Its protein is CASSRGVSGNTIYF. J is TRBJ1-3 and V is TRBV19, with D unclear. The germline gives CDR1 LNHDA, CDR2 SQIVND (reference sequence). The CDR3 extends over 14 amino acids. V lost 5 bases and J 0 bases, leaving 8 bases between the germline ends.

This clone has only a few counts. The chain recombines TRBV4-3 with TRBJ1-3, with D maybe TRBD1 (5 bases). CDR1 and CDR2 from the germline V gene are LGHNA and YSLEER. This CDR3 spans 13 amino acids. V gave up 4 bases and J gave up 8 bases, with 12 bases separating them. CDR3 coding DNA: TGCGCCAGCAGCCCTAGTTTGGGGGACACCATATATTTT. Its translation: CASSPSLGDTIYF.